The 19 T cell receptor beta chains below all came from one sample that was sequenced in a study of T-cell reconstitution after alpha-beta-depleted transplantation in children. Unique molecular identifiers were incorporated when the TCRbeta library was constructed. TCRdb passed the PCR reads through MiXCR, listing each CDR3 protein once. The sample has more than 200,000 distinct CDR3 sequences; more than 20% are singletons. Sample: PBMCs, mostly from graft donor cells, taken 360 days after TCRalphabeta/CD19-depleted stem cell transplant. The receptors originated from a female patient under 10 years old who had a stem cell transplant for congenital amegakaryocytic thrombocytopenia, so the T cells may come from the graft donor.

In nucleotides, the CDR3 is TGTGCCATCAGTGGAAGTGTGAGCTCCTACGAGCAGTACTTC. This translates into CAISGSVSSYEQYF. This rearrangement joins TRBV10-3 to TRBJ2-7; D not resolved. Germline CDR1 reads ENHRY; CDR2 reads SYGVKD. The CDR3 is 14 amino acids. Trimming shortened V by 4 bases and J by 0 bases, and 10 bases separated the two germline ends.

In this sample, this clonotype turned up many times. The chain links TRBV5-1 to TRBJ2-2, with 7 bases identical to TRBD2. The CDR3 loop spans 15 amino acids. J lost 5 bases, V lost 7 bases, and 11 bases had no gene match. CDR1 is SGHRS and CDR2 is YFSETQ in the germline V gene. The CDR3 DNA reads TGCGCCAGCGCCCGCGGGGGAGAGAATACCGGGGAGCTGTTTTTT. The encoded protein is CASARGGENTGELFF.

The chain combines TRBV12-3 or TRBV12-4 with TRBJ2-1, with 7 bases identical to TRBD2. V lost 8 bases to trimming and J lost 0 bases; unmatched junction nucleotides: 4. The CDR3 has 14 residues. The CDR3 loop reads CASARGSSYNEQFF. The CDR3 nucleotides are TGTGCCAGCGCGCGGGGGAGCTCCTACAATGAGCAGTTCTTC.

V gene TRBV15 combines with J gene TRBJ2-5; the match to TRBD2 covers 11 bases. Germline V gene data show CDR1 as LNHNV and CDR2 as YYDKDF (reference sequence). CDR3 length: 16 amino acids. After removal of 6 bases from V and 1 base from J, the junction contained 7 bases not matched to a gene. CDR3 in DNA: TGTGCCACCAGAAGCCTAGCGGGGGGCTTCCAAGAGACCCAGTACTTC. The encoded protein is CATRSLAGGFQETQYF.

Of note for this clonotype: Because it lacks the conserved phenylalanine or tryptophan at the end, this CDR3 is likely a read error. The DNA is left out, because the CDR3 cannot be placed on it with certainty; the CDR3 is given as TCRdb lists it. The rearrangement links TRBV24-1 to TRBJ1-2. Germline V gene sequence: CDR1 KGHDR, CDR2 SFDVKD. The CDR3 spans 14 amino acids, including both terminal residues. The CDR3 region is CATSDPDGAMGYTL.

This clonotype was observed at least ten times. The DNA of the CDR3 is TGTGCCATCAAGTTGGACACTCCGAACACCGGGGAGCTGTTTTTT. It encodes CAIKLDTPNTGELFF. The V call is TRBV10-3, the J call TRBJ2-2; a possible D gene is TRBD1 (5 bases). The CDR3 is 15 residues long. CDR1 and CDR2 (germline): ENHRY, SYGVKD. Trimming took off 7 bases at V and 0 bases at J, with 12 bases between the two ends.

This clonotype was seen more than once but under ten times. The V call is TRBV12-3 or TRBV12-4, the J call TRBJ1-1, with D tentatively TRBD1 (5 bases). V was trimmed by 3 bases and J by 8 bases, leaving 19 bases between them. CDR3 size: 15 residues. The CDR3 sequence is CASSLPSPGTGEAFF. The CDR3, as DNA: TGTGCCAGCAGTTTGCCGAGTCCCGGGACTGGGGAAGCTTTCTTT.

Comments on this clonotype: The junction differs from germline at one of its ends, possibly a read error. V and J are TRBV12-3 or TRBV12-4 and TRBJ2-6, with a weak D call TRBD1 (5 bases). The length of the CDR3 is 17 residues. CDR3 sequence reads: CASSLTIRRSGANFLTF. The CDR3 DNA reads TGTGCCAGCAGTTTAACGATTAGACGCTCTGGGGCCAACTTCCTGACTTTC.

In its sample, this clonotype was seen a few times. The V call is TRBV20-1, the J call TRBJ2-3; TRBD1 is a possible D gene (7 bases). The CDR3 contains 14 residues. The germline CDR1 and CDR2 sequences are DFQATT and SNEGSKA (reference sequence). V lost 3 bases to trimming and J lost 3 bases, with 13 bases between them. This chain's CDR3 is CSASRRGVTDTQYF. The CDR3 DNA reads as TGCAGTGCTAGCCGCAGGGGGGTGACAGATACGCAGTATTTT.

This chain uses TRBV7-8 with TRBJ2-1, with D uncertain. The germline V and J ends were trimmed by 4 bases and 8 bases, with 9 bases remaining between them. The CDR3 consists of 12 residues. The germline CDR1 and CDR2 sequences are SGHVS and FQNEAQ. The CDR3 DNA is TGTGCCAGCAGCTCTACCAGCGATGAGCAGTTCTTC. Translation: CASSSTSDEQFF. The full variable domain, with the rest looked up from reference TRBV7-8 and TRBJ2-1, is GAGVSQSPRYKVAKRGQDVALRCDPISGHVSLFWYQQALGQGPEFLTYFQNEAQLDKSGLPSDRFFAERPEGSVSTLKIQRTQQEDSAVYLCASSSTSDEQFFGPGTRLTVL.

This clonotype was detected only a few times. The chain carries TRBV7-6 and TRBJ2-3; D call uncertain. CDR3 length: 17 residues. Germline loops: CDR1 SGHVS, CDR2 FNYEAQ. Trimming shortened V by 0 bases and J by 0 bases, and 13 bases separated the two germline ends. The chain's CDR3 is CASSLAWGTSSTDTQYF. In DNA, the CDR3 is TGTGCCAGCAGCTTAGCGTGGGGTACTTCTAGCACAGATACGCAGTATTTT.

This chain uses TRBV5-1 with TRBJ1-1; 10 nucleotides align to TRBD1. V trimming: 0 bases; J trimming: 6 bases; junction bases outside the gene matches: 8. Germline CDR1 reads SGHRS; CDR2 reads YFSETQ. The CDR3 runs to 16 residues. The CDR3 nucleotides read TGCGCCAGCAGCTTGGCCCCGGGACAGGGGAAGTCTGAAGCTTTCTTT. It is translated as CASSLAPGQGKSEAFF.

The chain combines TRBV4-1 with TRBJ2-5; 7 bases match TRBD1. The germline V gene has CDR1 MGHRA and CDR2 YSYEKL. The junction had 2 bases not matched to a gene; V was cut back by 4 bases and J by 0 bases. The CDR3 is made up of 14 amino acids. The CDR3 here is CASSPTGDQETQYF. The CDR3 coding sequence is TGCGCCAGCAGCCCTACAGGGGACCAAGAGACCCAGTACTTC.

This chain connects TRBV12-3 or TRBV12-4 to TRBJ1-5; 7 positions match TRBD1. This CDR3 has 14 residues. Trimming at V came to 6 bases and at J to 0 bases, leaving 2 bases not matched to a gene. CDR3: CASRRDSSNQPQHF. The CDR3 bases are TGTGCCAGCAGACGGGACAGTAGCAATCAGCCCCAGCATTTT.

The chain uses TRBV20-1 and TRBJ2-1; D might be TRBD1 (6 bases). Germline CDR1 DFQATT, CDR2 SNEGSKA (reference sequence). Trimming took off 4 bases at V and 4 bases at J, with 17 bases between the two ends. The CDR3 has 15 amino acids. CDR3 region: CSATRRTGLYNEQFF. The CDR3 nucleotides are TGCAGTGCTACTCGACGCACAGGGCTTTACAATGAGCAGTTCTTC.

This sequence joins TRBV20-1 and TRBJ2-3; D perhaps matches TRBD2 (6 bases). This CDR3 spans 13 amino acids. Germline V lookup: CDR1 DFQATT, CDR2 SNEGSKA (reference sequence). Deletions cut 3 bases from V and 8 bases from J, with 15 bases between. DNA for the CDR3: TGCAGTGCTAGCCCCAATCTCGGGGGTACGCAGTATTTT. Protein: CSASPNLGGTQYF.

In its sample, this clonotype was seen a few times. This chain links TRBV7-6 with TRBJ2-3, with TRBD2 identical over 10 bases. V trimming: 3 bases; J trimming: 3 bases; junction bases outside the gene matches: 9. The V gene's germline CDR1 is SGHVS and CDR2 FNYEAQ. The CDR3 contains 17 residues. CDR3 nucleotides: TGTGCCAGCAGCTTTCGTTCTAGCGGGAGTTGGACAGATACGCAGTATTTT. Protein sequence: CASSFRSSGSWTDTQYF.

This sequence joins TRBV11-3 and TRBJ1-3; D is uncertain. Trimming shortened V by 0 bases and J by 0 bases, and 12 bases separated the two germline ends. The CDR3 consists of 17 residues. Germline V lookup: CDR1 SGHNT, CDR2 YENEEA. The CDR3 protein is CASSLDRVSSSGNTIYF. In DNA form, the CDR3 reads TGTGCCAGCAGCTTAGATCGCGTCTCGAGCTCTGGAAACACCATATATTTT.

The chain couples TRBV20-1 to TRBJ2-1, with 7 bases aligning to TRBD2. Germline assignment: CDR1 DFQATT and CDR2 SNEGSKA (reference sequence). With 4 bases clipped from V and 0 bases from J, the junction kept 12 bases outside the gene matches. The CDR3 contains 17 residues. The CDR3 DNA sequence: TGCAGTGCTACGTGGGCTAGCGGACCCCTCTCCTACAATGAGCAGTTCTTC. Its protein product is CSATWASGPLSYNEQFF.